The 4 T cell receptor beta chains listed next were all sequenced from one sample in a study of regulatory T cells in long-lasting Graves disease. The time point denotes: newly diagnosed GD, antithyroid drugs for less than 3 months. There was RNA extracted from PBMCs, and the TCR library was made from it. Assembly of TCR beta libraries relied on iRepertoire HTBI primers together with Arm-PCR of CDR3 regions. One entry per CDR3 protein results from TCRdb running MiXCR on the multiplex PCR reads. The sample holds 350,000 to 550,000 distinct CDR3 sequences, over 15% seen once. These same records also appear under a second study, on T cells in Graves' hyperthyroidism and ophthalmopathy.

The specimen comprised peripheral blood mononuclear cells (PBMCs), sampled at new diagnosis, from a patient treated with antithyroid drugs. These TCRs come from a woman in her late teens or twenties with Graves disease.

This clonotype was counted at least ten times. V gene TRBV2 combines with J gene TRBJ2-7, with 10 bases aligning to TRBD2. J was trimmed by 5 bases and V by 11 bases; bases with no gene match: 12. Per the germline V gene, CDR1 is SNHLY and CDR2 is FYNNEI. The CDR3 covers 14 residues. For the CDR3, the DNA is TGTGCCTTCAGCAGTAGGCTAGCGGGAGACGAGCAGTACTTC. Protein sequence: CAFSSRLAGDEQYF.

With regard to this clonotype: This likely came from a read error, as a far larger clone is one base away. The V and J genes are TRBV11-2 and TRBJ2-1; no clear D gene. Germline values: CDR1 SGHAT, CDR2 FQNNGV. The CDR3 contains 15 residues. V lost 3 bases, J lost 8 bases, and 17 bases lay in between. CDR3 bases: TGTGCCAGCAGCTTTGCGCCGGACGGAGCGTATGAGCAGTTCTTC. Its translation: CASSFAPDGAYEQFF.

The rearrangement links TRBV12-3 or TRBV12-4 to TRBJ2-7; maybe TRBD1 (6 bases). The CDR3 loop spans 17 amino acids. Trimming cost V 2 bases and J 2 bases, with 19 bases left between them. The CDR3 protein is CASSLSTVTGNPYEQYF. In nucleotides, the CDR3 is TGTGCCAGCAGTTTATCAACGGTAACAGGGAATCCCTACGAGCAGTACTTC.

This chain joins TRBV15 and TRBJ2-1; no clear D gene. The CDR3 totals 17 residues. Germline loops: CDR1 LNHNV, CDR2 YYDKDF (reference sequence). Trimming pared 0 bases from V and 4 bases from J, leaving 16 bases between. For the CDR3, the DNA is TGTGCCACCAGCAGAGATGGACGGTTCGTCGCTTACAATGAGCAGTTCTTC. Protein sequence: CATSRDGRFVAYNEQFF.